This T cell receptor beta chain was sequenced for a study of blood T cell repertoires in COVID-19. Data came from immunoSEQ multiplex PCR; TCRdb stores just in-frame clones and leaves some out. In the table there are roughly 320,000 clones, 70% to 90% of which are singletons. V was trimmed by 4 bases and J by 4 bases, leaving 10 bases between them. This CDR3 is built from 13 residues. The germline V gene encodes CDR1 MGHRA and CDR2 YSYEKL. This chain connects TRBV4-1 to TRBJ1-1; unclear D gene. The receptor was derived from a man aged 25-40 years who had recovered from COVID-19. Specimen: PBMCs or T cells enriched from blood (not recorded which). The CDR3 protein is CASSLHYSTEAFF. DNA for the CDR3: TGCGCCAGCAGCCTCCATTACTCCACTGAAGCTTTCTTT.